This T cell receptor beta chain emerged from a study of cytomegalovirus exposure and HLA in healthy donors (dated by TCRdb to between 2016 and 2019). With regard to the full study: In an earlier analysis of roughly 500 of the donors, 276 Gb of sequence data and some 120 million unique TCR beta sequences from about 179 million T cells were reported. Genome-wide SNP genotypes for about 65% of the 666 donors were used in a later genetic analysis, which treated that subset as a discovery cohort. Class I and class II HLA loci were covered by the typing at four-digit resolution. A separate validation cohort of over a hundred different subjects was used in addition to the 666-subject first cohort. Roughly 300 gigabases of sequencing data and around 87 million unique TCR sequences were included in an early release covering several hundred HLA-typed donors. An earlier analysis of 587 of the donors used high-throughput TCR beta sequencing to judge whether each TCR beta V gene segment behaved as functional or pseudogenic. Donor age, sex, ethnicity and CMV serostatus were collected together with the repertoire data. To predict cytomegalovirus infection status, the study brought together high-throughput TCR immunosequencing, statistical association of individual TCRs with disease status, and machine learning. Of the 350 to 450 genotyped donors, approximately 80% were placed in the genetic ancestry cluster associated with self-reported Caucasian donors. About 5 DR-DQ haplotypes were handled as single units for association and clustering, since linkage in the cohort was strong. A later analysis re-examined previously published TCR beta repertoires from hundreds of donors and added high-resolution HLA genotyping to investigate patterns of TCR occurrence. The study profiled the T cell repertoires of 550 to 700 subjects by immunosequencing and related them to cytomegalovirus serostatus. Among roughly 400 genotyped donors of the cohort, an average of about 240,000 unique TCR beta nucleotide sequences was sequenced per donor, of which about 18% were non-productive. Rather than drawing on any new phenotypic data, the later analysis identified candidate immune exposures from TCR beta sequences and the way those sequences occurred across donors. Every repertoire in the discovery cohort had been generated on one and the same sequencing platform. The number of typed donors differed by locus: about 629-640 for A, B, C, DRB1 and DQB1; some 500 for DQA1; some 590 for DPA1; and some 450 for DPB1. The aim of the study was to test whether cataloging public T cell receptors could identify signatures of past pathogen exposure. The study at large found these results: Most TCR sequences were seen in very few donors, while some public TCRs were found in many individuals. A further reported finding was that TCR beta sequences accurately predicted the HLA-A and HLA-B alleles for most subjects in the first cohort. In a later analysis, some 17,000 TCR beta sequences were associated with specific HLA alleles at a false discovery rate of 0.05. In the study, about 150 TCR beta chains were listed as associated with cytomegalovirus. In an earlier analysis of 587 of the donors, most TCR beta V segments were observed in productive rearrangements about 87% or about 30% of the time, broadly matching IMGT annotations. The classifier was reported to diagnose cytomegalovirus status with high specificity and sensitivity in both the original and validation cohorts. Strong co-occurrence of HLA alleles, especially DR and DQ, made assigning TCR associations to individual alleles difficult. In a later genetic analysis, fewer N-insertions in productive TCRs were reported among donors in an Asian-associated ancestry cluster than the 666-donor mean. In a later analysis, HLA-associated TCR beta chains were found to be more clonally expanded and to have lower generation probabilities than equally common non-associated chains. Only TCR beta chains were sequenced in this cohort, and the absence of alpha or paired-chain data limited detectable features. In vitro tests confirmed that three of the cytomegalovirus-associated TCR beta chains recognize cytomegalovirus antigens. A cluster of highly shared sequence variants was judged likely to be a technical artifact of the sequencing pipeline. Most CMV-associated TCR beta chains appeared to be HLA-restricted in a later analysis, and the HLA associations seemed to be driven largely by CMV exposure. According to the authors, the approach could potentially be generalized to other disease states and immunological phenotypes. Linkage disequilibrium might explain the correlated functional status among segregating V segments, but an unknown experimental factor could not be ruled out. A later analysis found that TCR association rates varied across HLA loci, with DRB1 alleles showing the most associated TCRs and HLA-C alleles the fewest. The only immune exposure information available for the cohort was CMV serostatus. Some IMGT-functional V segments, including TRBV6-2 and TRBV6-3, could not be distinguished by the 87-base-pair reads and were therefore excluded. V-gene and J-gene trimming of TCR beta chains was associated with a missense DCLRE1C variant in a later genetic analysis, and the association was replicated in an independent cohort. Approximately 18 rarely observed V segments, including chromosome 9 orphons, were excluded from the earlier analysis of several hundred of the donors because counts were too low. Roughly uniform sequencing depth across donors was assumed in presence/absence analyses, although this assumption may not hold. Because HLA typing was missing for some donors at each locus, association tests included only the typed subset. Several of the top co-occurrence clusters appeared to be linked to parvovirus B19, influenza, CMV and Epstein-Barr virus, according to a later analysis.

Reading from cysteine to phenylalanine, the CDR3 counts 12 amino acids. The read is trimmed to its CDR3 DNA, 36 bases read in frame from base 1. At the junction V is shortened by 6 bases and J by 3 bases, with 8 bases in between. CDR1 MNHEY and CDR2 SVGAGI were looked up in the germline V gene. In total, roughly 670 healthy bone marrow donors made up the cohort. At the time of sampling, all cohort members were nominally healthy, though unrecorded immune exposures were likely present. The donor was CMV seropositive and was included in the group of 250 to 350 seropositive cohort members. A peripheral blood sample was collected from each donor, and TCR beta sequencing was performed on peripheral blood mononuclear cells. The Qiagen DNeasy Blood Extraction Kit was used to extract genomic DNA from the blood cell samples. A note on this clone: Its antigen remains undetermined. No base-level quality is on record; no much larger clone is a single base apart.

Library preparation was by the immunoSEQ multiplex PCR assay. The multiplex PCR relied on a mix of 60 forward primers for TCR Vbeta segments and 13 reverse primers for TCR Jbeta segments. The CDR3 region of rearranged TCR beta genes was amplified from genomic DNA with a multiplex PCR assay. On the Illumina HiSeq System, the amplified TCR beta libraries were sequenced as 87-base-pair reads. Regarding the original processing steps: A later analysis tallied 70 million to 100 million unique TCR beta chains across the 700 or so repertoires, and around 9.9 million of those chains were shared by two or more donors. Raw reads were error-corrected and collapsed into unique sequences by a nearest-neighbor algorithm in which closely related sequences were merged to remove PCR and sequencing errors. CDR3 sequences were aligned to IMGT reference sequences to assign V, D and J gene segments. Each retained sequence needed at least a six-nucleotide match to both a V gene segment and a J gene segment. Rearrangements were called productive when the CDR3 lacked stop codons and stayed in frame with V and J; all others were non-productive. CDR3 was defined by IMGT convention, running from the second conserved V-encoded cysteine to the conserved J-encoded phenylalanine. The earlier analysis of about 500 of the donors excluded sequences that lacked an unambiguous match to a single V gene segment. In an earlier analysis of approximately 500 of the donors, a V segment was called functional when productive rearrangements were above 56.7%, and segregating when the standard deviation between donors exceeded 5%. A statistical classification framework was developed to diagnose cytomegalovirus status using the catalog of TCR beta chain sequences. V and J gene assignment, in a later analysis, came from comparing TCR nucleotide sequences with IMGT/GENE-DB human TR gene sequences. In a later analysis, CDR3 sequences and most-parsimonious VDJ recombination scenarios were assigned using the TCRdist pipeline. In a later analysis, each TCR beta chain was defined by its CDR3 amino acid sequence together with its V-gene family, and reads lacking a unique V-gene family were excluded. To address suspected cross-contamination and a sequencing artifact, a later analysis removed 450 to 700 highly shared, low-generation-probability nucleotide sequences. A later analysis calculated a clonal expansion index for each public chain from normalized within-repertoire ranks of inferred template counts. In a later analysis, generation probabilities were computed using a VDJ recombination model fitted to out-of-frame rearrangements, and the results were checked against IGoR. In a later analysis, TCR-TCR, TCR-HLA and TCR-CMV co-occurrence was scored with hypergeometric tests, and a repertoire-size bias correction was applied to TCR pairs. To estimate false discovery rates, a later analysis permuted the HLA or CMV assignments 20 times. In a later analysis, co-occurring TCRs were grouped using DBSCAN, with TCRdist sequence similarity added in when clustering inside HLA-allele-positive subsets. Co-occurrence clustering excluded repertoires with fewer than 30,000 or more than 120,000 public chains, plus five with anomalous nucleotide sharing. TCRdb carries this immuneACCESS record with in-frame sequences only. Its versions omit some clonotypes, under half of them owing to an unresolved V gene in the studies checked, with the rest unexplained. The D gene and trimming were derived from the DNA, and the V and J assignments and clone size from that table. The sample records over 100,000 clones, 70% to 80% of which are singletons. About 12% of the sample lies in the top ten.

The V and J segments used are TRBV6-5 and TRBJ1-1; the D region possibly corresponds to TRBD1 (5 bases align). Sequenced input: PBMCs. This clonotype was sampled from a woman in her thirties or forties in good health and CMV-seropositive. CDR3 sequence: CASSQGYTEAFF. In nucleotides, the sequence is TGTGCCAGCAGCCAGGGATACACTGAAGCTTTCTTT.